Listed here are 31 T cell receptor beta chains from one sample, sequenced in a study of blood T cell repertoires in COVID-19 (dated by TCRdb to about 2020). Library method: the immunoSEQ multiplex PCR assay. TCRdb re-hosts the immuneACCESS table, in-frame sequences only. Its copies lack some clones; in the studies checked, an unresolved V gene accounts for under half of them, and the cause for the rest is not known. The sample table records about 280,000 clones; 85% to 95% of these occur just once. Of the sample, approximately 2.7% is held by the ten largest clones. Specimen: PBMCs or T cells enriched from blood (not recorded which). These receptor sequences come from a man in his forties who had been exposed to COVID-19.

This chain connects TRBV5-5 to TRBJ1-1, with 8 positions matching TRBD1. Germline trimming cut 3 bases from V and 0 bases from J; bases unmatched to any gene: 4. Per the germline V gene, CDR1 is SGHKS and CDR2 is YYEKEE (reference sequence). The CDR3 is 15 amino acids. The CDR3 here is CASSSTGGMNTEAFF. The CDR3 DNA reads TGTGCCAGCAGCTCTACAGGGGGGATGAACACTGAAGCTTTCTTT. The entire variable domain, with the rest obtained from reference TRBV5-5 and TRBJ1-1, is as follows: DAGVTQSPTHLIKTRGQQVTLRCSPISGHKSVSWYQQVLGQGPQFIFQYYEKEERGRGNFPDRFSARQFPNYSSELNVNALLLGDSALYLCASSSTGGMNTEAFFGQGTRLTVV.

V is TRBV10-3 and J is TRBJ2-1; TRBD1 agrees at 10 bases. Trimming removed 3 bases from V and 6 bases from J; junction bases left unmatched: 11. Looked up from germline, CDR1 is ENHRY and CDR2 is SYGVKD. The CDR3 covers 17 residues. Here the CDR3 DNA reads TGTGCCATCAGTGACCGTCCAAGGACAGGGGGTCTCAATGAGCAGTTCTTC. It codes for CAISDRPRTGGLNEQFF.

The gene calls are TRBV6-6 and TRBJ2-7; D perhaps matches TRBD2 (5 bases). V lost 4 bases, J lost 5 bases, and 15 bases lay in between. The CDR3 has 14 residues. Germline lookup yields CDR1 MNHNY and CDR2 SVGAGI (reference sequence). The CDR3 nucleotides are TGTGCCAGCAGTTTCCCCGGACTTGACAACGAGCAGTACTTC. Translation: CASSFPGLDNEQYF.

V gene TRBV5-1 combines with J gene TRBJ1-6; possibly TRBD1 for D (5 bases). Germline V gene lookup returns CDR1 SGHRS and CDR2 YFSETQ. The CDR3 is 14 amino acids. V lost 0 bases and J 7 bases, leaving 8 bases between the germline ends. The DNA of the CDR3 is TGCGCCAGCAGCTTGGGACAGTCCAATTCACCCCTCCACTTT. The encoded protein is CASSLGQSNSPLHF. Full variable domain (remainder filled in from reference TRBV5-1 and TRBJ1-6): KAGVTQTPRYLIKTRGQQVTLSCSPISGHRSVSWYQQTPGQGLQFLFEYFSETQRNKGNFPGRFSGRQFSNSRSEMNVSTLELGDSALYLCASSLGQSNSPLHFGNGTRLTVT.

The chain carries TRBV9 and TRBJ2-2; 7 bases are a match to TRBD2. Germline assignment: CDR1 SGDLS and CDR2 YYNGEE. The CDR3 length is 16 residues. V was clipped by 2 bases and J by 2 bases; unmatched bases: 6. The CDR3 region is CASSVSSGINTGELFF. CDR3 coding DNA: TGTGCCAGCAGCGTCTCTAGCGGAATAAACACCGGGGAGCTGTTTTTT.

The chain recombines TRBV4-3 with TRBJ2-5; 8 nucleotides match TRBD2. The junction had 6 bases not matched to a gene; V was cut back by 4 bases and J by 2 bases. The CDR3 runs 15 residues. Per germline, CDR1 LGHNA and CDR2 YSLEER. CDR3 sequence reads: CASSPRGLDQETQYF. The CDR3 nucleotides are TGCGCCAGCAGCCCTCGGGGACTAGATCAAGAGACCCAGTACTTC.

This rearrangement joins TRBV2 to TRBJ2-2; 9 bases line up with TRBD1. V gave up 6 bases and J gave up 1 base; unmatched junction bases: 3. From germline, CDR1 is SNHLY and CDR2 FYNNEI. This CDR3 is 15 amino acids long. CDR3 in amino acids: CASRAGQGNTGELFF. The CDR3, as DNA: TGTGCCAGCAGAGCGGGACAGGGGAACACCGGGGAGCTGTTTTTT.

The chain is built from TRBV9 and TRBJ2-3; 12 nucleotides agree with TRBD2. Germline CDR1 and CDR2: SGDLS and YYNGEE. The CDR3 consists of 19 residues. V dropped 0 bases and J dropped 1; count of bases not matched to a gene: 9. The CDR3 DNA reads as TGTGCCAGCAGCGTAGGATGGGCTAGCGGGAGGGACGGCACAGATACGCAGTATTTT. Its translation is CASSVGWASGRDGTDTQYF.

The V call is TRBV28, the J call TRBJ2-5, with TRBD2 identical over 10 bases. Germline CDR1 reads MDHEN; CDR2 reads SYDVKM. The CDR3 has 17 amino acids. With 1 base clipped from V and 0 bases from J, the junction kept 5 bases outside the gene matches. The CDR3 loop reads CASSLLLAGRNQETQYF. The CDR3, as DNA: TGTGCCAGCAGTTTATTACTAGCGGGGAGAAACCAAGAGACCCAGTACTTC.

This chain links TRBV30 with TRBJ2-1; 13 bases align to TRBD2. Per the germline V gene, CDR1 is GTSNPN and CDR2 is SVGIG (reference sequence). The CDR3 totals 21 residues. V gave up 0 bases and J gave up 6 bases; unmatched junction bases: 20. The CDR3 is CAWSVGALGLAGVKEGNEQFF. The DNA for the CDR3 is TGTGCCTGGAGTGTAGGGGCGTTAGGACTAGCGGGAGTAAAGGAAGGCAATGAGCAGTTCTTC.

The chain joins TRBV7-9 to TRBJ1-4; the match to TRBD1 covers 8 bases. V dropped 6 bases and J dropped 8; count of bases not matched to a gene: 11. Germline CDR1 and CDR2: SEHNR and FQNEAQ (reference sequence). The CDR3 loop spans 15 amino acids. The CDR3 protein is CASSPPGQGVEKLFF. The CDR3 DNA is TGTGCCAGCAGTCCCCCAGGACAGGGTGTGGAAAAACTGTTTTTT.

This chain connects TRBV7-9 to TRBJ2-5; 7 nucleotides line up with TRBD1. The CDR3 covers 14 residues. Germline values: CDR1 SEHNR, CDR2 FQNEAQ (reference sequence). V lost 3 bases to trimming and J lost 4 bases; unmatched junction nucleotides: 5. The CDR3 DNA sequence: TGTGCCAGCAGCTTCCGGACAGGAGGAGAGACCCAGTACTTC. Residues: CASSFRTGGETQYF.

The gene calls are TRBV4-1 and TRBJ2-7; D is perhaps TRBD1 (5 bases). V lost 0 bases and J lost 5, with 14 bases in between. The CDR3 totals 15 residues. CDR1 is MGHRA and CDR2 is YSYEKL in the germline V gene. This CDR3 is CASSQDRTRANEQYF. DNA of the CDR3: TGCGCCAGCAGCCAAGATCGGACACGGGCTAACGAGCAGTACTTC.

The rearrangement joins TRBV19 to TRBJ2-1, with D perhaps TRBD2 (7 bases). CDR1 and CDR2 (germline): LNHDA, SQIVND (reference sequence). The germline V and J ends were trimmed by 7 bases and 16 bases, with 20 bases remaining between them. The CDR3 is 12 residues long. Here the CDR3 reads CASTQGGGLSFF. The DNA for the CDR3 is TGTGCCAGTACCCAAGGCGGGGGCCTCTCATTCTTC.

This clone appeared a single time. This sequence joins TRBV4-1 and TRBJ1-1; 7 bases map to TRBD1. J was trimmed by 2 bases and V by 5 bases; bases with no gene match: 2. CDR3 length equals 13 residues. Germline V gene lookup returns CDR1 MGHRA and CDR2 YSYEKL. The CDR3 loop reads CASSWDSNTEAFF. CDR3 DNA sequence: TGCGCCAGCAGCTGGGACAGCAACACTGAAGCTTTCTTT.

This clone was found once. The chain recombines TRBV28 with TRBJ1-2; D is uncertain. Trimming took off 6 bases at V and 13 bases at J, with 18 bases between the two ends. Germline values: CDR1 MDHEN, CDR2 SYDVKM. This CDR3 is built from 12 residues. CDR3 sequence (DNA): TGTGCCAGCAGGAATACTGGGAAGGAGGGCACCTTC. As protein: CASRNTGKEGTF.

V and J are TRBV10-3 and TRBJ2-1, with 7 nucleotides matching TRBD2. The CDR3 is 17 residues long. Unmatched junction bases numbered 12, after V lost 7 bases and J lost 0 bases. Per the germline V gene, CDR1 is ENHRY and CDR2 is SYGVKD. CDR3 sequence: CAINPEAGRSSYNEQFF. For the CDR3, the DNA is TGTGCCATCAATCCTGAAGCGGGACGCAGCTCCTACAATGAGCAGTTCTTC.

The chain combines TRBV7-9 with TRBJ1-1, with D unresolved. Per germline, CDR1 SEHNR and CDR2 FQNEAQ (reference sequence). Deletions cut 1 base from V and 6 bases from J, with 12 bases between. The CDR3 totals 14 residues. CDR3: CASSLDGRPPEAFF. In nucleotides, the CDR3 is TGTGCCAGCAGCTTAGATGGCCGCCCCCCTGAAGCTTTCTTT.

The chain recombines TRBV27 with TRBJ1-4; weak D call: TRBD1 (6 bases). V was clipped by 1 base and J by 8 bases, with 11 bases between them. Germline V gives CDR1 MNHEY, CDR2 SMNVEV (reference sequence). The CDR3 totals 14 residues. The CDR3 sequence: CASSLLARGEKLFF. CDR3 in DNA: TGTGCCAGCAGTTTATTGGCCAGGGGAGAAAAACTGTTTTTT.

In this sample, this clone turned up a few times. This chain connects TRBV19 to TRBJ2-1; D possibly corresponds to TRBD1 (6 bases). The CDR3 is 13 amino acids. From germline, CDR1 is LNHDA and CDR2 SQIVND (reference sequence). Trimming shortened V by 5 bases and J by 9 bases, and 14 bases separated the two germline ends. Here the CDR3 reads CASSPLIGGEQFF. The CDR3 bases are TGTGCCAGTAGTCCACTGATAGGGGGTGAGCAGTTCTTC.

This rearrangement joins TRBV5-1 to TRBJ1-1; D unclear. Germline CDR1 is SGHRS and CDR2 is YFSETQ. The CDR3 runs to 13 residues. V was clipped by 4 bases and J by 1 base, with 8 bases between them. The CDR3 sequence is CASSPLSNTEAFF. The DNA for the CDR3 is TGCGCCAGCAGCCCTTTATCGAACACTGAAGCTTTCTTT.

The chain has TRBV21-1 and TRBJ2-7; the DNA was not used to check the table's D call, TRBD1. TRBV21-1 is reported as a pseudogene. The CDR3 totals 21 residues. This CDR3 reads CASAGTGDSWHLSRRFCEQYF. The DNA of the CDR3 is TGTGCCAGCGCCGGGACAGGGGATTCATGGCATCTATCCCGCAGATTCTGCGAGCAGTACTTC.

V and J are TRBV28 and TRBJ2-5; 13 bases match TRBD2. CDR1 is MDHEN, CDR2 SYDVKM, per germline. There are 16 residues in the CDR3. V shed 5 bases and J 8 bases; nucleotides not matched to a gene: 11. As DNA, the CDR3 is TGTGCCAGCAGTACATTCAGGACTAGCGGGAGTCGCACCCAGTACTTC. The encoded protein is CASSTFRTSGSRTQYF.

A single count supports this clone. The chain combines TRBV5-6 with TRBJ2-2; 7 nucleotides match TRBD2. This CDR3 region has 16 residues. V dropped 2 bases and J dropped 1; count of bases not matched to a gene: 5. CDR1 SGHDT and CDR2 YYEEEE come from the germline V gene. Here the CDR3 reads CASSFALAQNTGELFF. CDR3 DNA sequence: TGTGCCAGCAGCTTCGCACTAGCGCAGAACACCGGGGAGCTGTTTTTT.

V and J are TRBV7-2 and TRBJ2-2; 11 bases match TRBD2. The V gene end was trimmed by 5 bases and the J gene end by 5 bases; junction bases not matched to a gene: 4. Looked up from germline, CDR1 is SGHTA and CDR2 is FQGNSA. The CDR3 spans 15 residues. CDR3 loop: CASSPLAGGTGELFF. The DNA for the CDR3 is TGTGCCAGCAGCCCGCTAGCGGGAGGTACCGGGGAGCTGTTTTTT.

The chain employs TRBV6-6 and TRBJ1-2, with unresolved D. This CDR3 region has 15 residues. Trimming took off 0 bases at V and 1 base at J, with 9 bases between the two ends. The germline gives CDR1 MNHNY, CDR2 SVGAGI (reference sequence). CDR3 in amino acids: CASSYSRDFNYGYTF. As DNA, the CDR3 is TGTGCCAGCAGTTACTCCCGGGATTTTAACTATGGCTACACCTTC.

This clone came up once. The V gene is TRBV19, the J gene TRBJ1-6, with 9 positions matching TRBD1. After removal of 5 bases from V and 5 bases from J, the junction contained 10 bases not matched to a gene. The CDR3 is made up of 17 amino acids. Germline assignment: CDR1 LNHDA and CDR2 SQIVND (reference sequence). Here the CDR3 DNA reads TGTGCCAGTAGTGCACCGGACAGGGGAGCAAATAATTCACCCCTCCACTTT. As protein: CASSAPDRGANNSPLHF. Variable domain in full (rest from reference TRBV19 and TRBJ1-6): DGGITQSPKYLFRKEGQNVTLSCEQNLNHDAMYWYRQDPGQGLRLIYYSQIVNDFQKGDIAEGYSVSREKKESFPLTVTSAQKNPTAFYLCASSAPDRGANNSPLHFGNGTRLTVT.

The rearrangement joins TRBV10-3 to TRBJ2-7; TRBD1 agrees at 7 bases. Germline CDR1 reads ENHRY; CDR2 reads SYGVKD. The CDR3 runs 14 residues. Germline trimming cut 6 bases from V and 2 bases from J; bases unmatched to any gene: 7. Here the CDR3 DNA reads TGTGCCATCAGGAACAGGGGATTGACCTACGAGCAGTACTTC. Translated: CAIRNRGLTYEQYF.

V usage is TRBV9 and J usage is TRBJ2-3; D perhaps matches TRBD2 (5 bases). Germline values: CDR1 SGDLS, CDR2 YYNGEE. This CDR3 contains 16 residues. V lost 0 bases, J lost 9 bases, and 20 bases lay in between. Written as DNA, the CDR3 is TGTGCCAGCAGCGTAGACGGGATGGATGGGGTACTAACGCAGTATTTT. Encoded protein: CASSVDGMDGVLTQYF.

CDR3 nucleotides: TGTGCCAGCAGCCAAGTTACAGGGAGCTACGAGCAGTACTTC. It translates to CASSQVTGSYEQYF. The V and J genes are TRBV14 and TRBJ2-7; D perhaps matches TRBD1 (6 bases). V was shortened by 1 base and J by 3 bases, with 10 bases between the two germline ends. Germline CDR1 SGHDN, CDR2 FVKESK. The CDR3 spans 14 residues.

The genes are TRBV4-1 and TRBJ1-5; TRBD1 matches 9 bases. The CDR3 is made up of 15 amino acids. Trimming removed 5 bases from V and 3 bases from J; junction bases left unmatched: 5. Germline V gives CDR1 MGHRA, CDR2 YSYEKL. The CDR3 region has the DNA TGCGCCAGCAGCACCGGGACAGGGATCAATCAGCCCCAGCATTTT. It translates to CASSTGTGINQPQHF.